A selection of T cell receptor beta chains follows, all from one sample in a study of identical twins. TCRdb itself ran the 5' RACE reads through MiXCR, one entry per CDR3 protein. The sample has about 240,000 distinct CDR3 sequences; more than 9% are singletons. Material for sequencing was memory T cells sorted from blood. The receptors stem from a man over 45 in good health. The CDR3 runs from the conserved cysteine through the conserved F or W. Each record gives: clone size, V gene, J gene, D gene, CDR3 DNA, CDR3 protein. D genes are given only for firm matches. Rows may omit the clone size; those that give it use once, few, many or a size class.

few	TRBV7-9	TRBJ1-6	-	TGTGCCAGCAGTCCGACCGACAGCGGGAGACCCCTCCACTTT	CASSPTDSGRPLHF
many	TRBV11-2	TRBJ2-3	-	TGTGCCAGCAGCGTTCGGACAGCATCGGATACGCAGTATTTT	CASSVRTASDTQYF
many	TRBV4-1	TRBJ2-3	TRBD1	TGCGCCAGCAGCCAAGTGGGTGGGACAGCCGTTCCAGATACGCAGTATTTT	CASSQVGGTAVPDTQYF
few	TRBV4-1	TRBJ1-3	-	TGCGCCAGCAGCCACCCTCTCAGCTCTGGAAACACCATATATTTT	CASSHPLSSGNTIYF
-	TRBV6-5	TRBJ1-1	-	TGTGCCAGCAGTTACACGCTGGGGCGGCGGAACACTGAAGCTTTCTTT	CASSYTLGRRNTEAFF
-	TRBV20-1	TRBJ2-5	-	TGCAGTGCTTCGTCCCCGTTCGATGGGGGGTTCCAAGAGACCCAGTACTTC	CSASSPFDGGFQETQYF
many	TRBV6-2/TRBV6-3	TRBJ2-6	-	TGTGCCAGCAGTCTTGACAGGTACTCTGGGGCCAACGTCCTGACTTTC	CASSLDRYSGANVLTF
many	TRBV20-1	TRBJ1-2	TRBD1	TGCAGTGCTAGAAACAGGGGGTTGCGCTATGGCTACACCTTC	CSARNRGLRYGYTF
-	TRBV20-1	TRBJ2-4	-	TGCAGTGCTAGGGGCCCCTTAGCCAAAAACATTCAGTACTTC	CSARGPLAKNIQYF
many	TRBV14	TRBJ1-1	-	TGTGCCAGCAGCCAGGCTGGGTGGGGCACTGAAGCTTTCTTT	CASSQAGWGTEAFF
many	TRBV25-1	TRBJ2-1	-	TGTGCCAGCAGCCTCGGTGGGGGAACTGAGCAGTTCTTC	CASSLGGGTEQFF
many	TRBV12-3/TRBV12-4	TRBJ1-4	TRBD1	TGTGCCAGCAAGAGCGGGACAGGGAATGAAAAACTGTTTTTT	CASKSGTGNEKLFF
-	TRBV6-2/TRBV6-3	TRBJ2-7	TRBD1	TGTGCCAGCAGATTCGACAGGGTAGACTACGAGCAGTACTTC	CASRFDRVDYEQYF